Listed here are 4 T cell receptor beta chains from one sample, sequenced in a study of naive and memory T cell subsets. An equimolar mix of two oligonucleotides served as the beta constant-region primer for TRBC1 and TRBC2. Ligated cDNA was amplified by four rounds of PCR with nested alpha and beta constant-region primers and SP2. TCRdb re-derived calls from the UMI-ligation and nested PCR reads in MiXCR, one entry per CDR3 protein. The sample has around 130,000 distinct CDR3 sequences; 36% are singletons. The sequenced material came from central memory CD4+ T cells from blood. The receptors were sampled from a human donor in good health.

This clonotype was counted only a few times. The rearrangement joins TRBV28 to TRBJ2-3, with D perhaps TRBD2 (6 bases). CDR3 length: 15 residues. Trimming stripped 10 bases from V and 5 bases from J, with 22 bases between. Germline V gene data show CDR1 as MDHEN and CDR2 as SYDVKM. CDR3 residues: CATWDSPPGEDTQYF. DNA of the CDR3: TGTGCCACCTGGGACTCGCCCCCTGGGGAAGATACGCAGTATTTT. Full variable domain (rest looked up from reference TRBV28 and TRBJ2-3): DVKVTQSSRYLVKRTGEKVFLECVQDMDHENMFWYRQDPGLGLRLIYFSYDVKMKEKGDIPEGYSVSREKKERFSLILESASTNQTSMYLCATWDSPPGEDTQYFGPGTRLTVL.

The chain uses TRBV27 and TRBJ2-2, with no clear D. Trimming stripped 7 bases from V and 7 bases from J, with 16 bases between. The V gene's germline CDR1 is MNHEY and CDR2 SMNVEV (reference sequence). The CDR3 covers 14 residues. In DNA form, the CDR3 reads TGTGCCAGCAACAAGTTTGTGGATGGCGGGGAGCTGTTTTTT. It specifies CASNKFVDGGELFF.

This chain connects TRBV20-1 to TRBJ1-2, with D unclear. V gave up 0 bases and J gave up 6 bases, with 14 bases separating them. CDR1 is DFQATT, CDR2 SNEGSKA, per germline (reference sequence). The length of the CDR3 is 14 residues. The CDR3 nucleotides read TGCAGTGCTAGAGAACCCCTTGTATCCCATGGCTACACCTTC. This translates into CSAREPLVSHGYTF.

The rearrangement joins TRBV12-3 or TRBV12-4 to TRBJ2-7, with D possibly being TRBD1 (6 bases). Trimming stripped 5 bases from V and 0 bases from J, with 11 bases between. The CDR3 is 14 amino acids. The CDR3 nucleotides are TGTGCCAGCAGTCCCCGGGACATCTCCTACGAGCAGTACTTC. Translating gives CASSPRDISYEQYF.